This T cell receptor (beta chain) emerged from a study of cytomegalovirus exposure and HLA in healthy donors. The study's findings and limits: As a later analysis showed, a missense DCLRE1C variant was linked to trimming of TCR beta V- and J-genes.

With regard to this clone: The antigen is not known.

CDR1 and CDR2 (germline): SGHTS, YDEGEE. V shed 3 bases and J 1 base; nucleotides not matched to a gene: 2. The CDR3 extends over 15 amino acids. It was with 60 Vbeta and 13 Jbeta primers that the PCR ran. Profiling relied on immunoSEQ multiplex PCR, and the TCRdb table lists in-frame clones only, not all of them. The data contain around 130,000 clones, about 82% of them singletons. This chain connects TRBV5-8 to TRBJ1-5, with 9 bases matching TRBD1. Material: PBMCs. The clonotype comes from a boy aged 5-17 years in good health and CMV-seronegative. In nucleotides, the CDR3 is TGTGCCAGCAGCTCGGGGACAGGGAGCAATCAGCCCCAGCATTTT. As protein: CASSSGTGSNQPQHF.